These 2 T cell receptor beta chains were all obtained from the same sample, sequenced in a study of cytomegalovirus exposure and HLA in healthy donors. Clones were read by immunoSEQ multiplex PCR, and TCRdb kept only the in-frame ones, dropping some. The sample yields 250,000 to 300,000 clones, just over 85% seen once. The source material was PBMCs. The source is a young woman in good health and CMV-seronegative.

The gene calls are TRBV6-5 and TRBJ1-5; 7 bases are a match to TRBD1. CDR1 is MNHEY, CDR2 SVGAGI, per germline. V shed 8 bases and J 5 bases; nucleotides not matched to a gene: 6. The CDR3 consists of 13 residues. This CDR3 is CASSRDRDQPQHF. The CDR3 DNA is TGTGCCAGCTCCCGGGACAGAGATCAGCCCCAGCATTTT.

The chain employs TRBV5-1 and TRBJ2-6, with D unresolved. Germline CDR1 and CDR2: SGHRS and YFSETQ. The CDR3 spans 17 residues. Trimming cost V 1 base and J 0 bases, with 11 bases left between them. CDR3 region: CASSLNRFRSGANVLTF. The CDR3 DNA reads TGCGCCAGCAGCTTGAACAGATTCCGCTCTGGGGCCAACGTCCTGACTTTC.